The next 18 T cell receptor beta chains were all read from a single sample in a study of blood T cells in healthy people across ages. With a J-beta primer mix and a sample-barcoded 5' primer, a second PCR ran about 7 to 12 cycles. TCRdb analysed the 5' RACE reads with MiXCR anew, one entry per CDR3 protein. The top ten clones hold approximately 10% of a sample with approximately 960,000 distinct CDR3 sequences, just under 30% of them seen once. The sample also formed part of further work on T cells of mothers and their children.

Sequenced material: blood. These receptors originate from a woman between 40 and 55 years old in good health.

The chain employs TRBV28 and TRBJ1-4; no reliable D call. V gave up 3 bases and J gave up 0 bases, with 11 bases separating them. The CDR3 has 16 residues. Germline CDR1 is MDHEN and CDR2 is SYDVKM. For the CDR3, the DNA is TGTGCCAGCAGTTTTACCCTACCCGCAACTAATGAAAAACTGTTTTTT. Amino acids: CASSFTLPATNEKLFF.

V and J are TRBV5-1 and TRBJ2-3, with 11 positions matching TRBD2. V lost 4 bases and J lost 9; bases outside the gene matches: 16. CDR1 SGHRS and CDR2 YFSETQ come from the germline V gene. The CDR3 runs 17 residues. The DNA for the CDR3 is TGCGCCAGCAGCCCGACTAGCGGGGTCCCCGATATGAGGACGCAGTATTTT. Translating it yields CASSPTSGVPDMRTQYF.

Notes on this clonotype: This clone may be a read error of a much larger clone one base away. The V gene is TRBV2, the J gene TRBJ2-4; maybe TRBD1 (6 bases). The CDR3 sequence is 14 residues long. V was clipped by 1 base and J by 6 bases, with 10 bases between them. Germline lookup yields CDR1 SNHLY and CDR2 FYNNEI. CDR3 protein: CASSEGQGRNIQYF. In DNA form, the CDR3 reads TGTGCCAGCAGTGAAGGGCAGGGGAGAAACATTCAGTACTTC.

The V gene is TRBV15, the J gene TRBJ2-1, with TRBD2 matching 7 bases. Germline V lookup: CDR1 LNHNV, CDR2 YYDKDF (reference sequence). The CDR3 length is 15 residues. The V gene end was trimmed by 5 bases and the J gene end by 5 bases; junction bases not matched to a gene: 9. CDR3 bases: TGTGCCACCAGCTTACACCGGGACTACAACAATGAGCAGTTCTTC. The encoded protein is CATSLHRDYNNEQFF.

The chain combines TRBV12-3 or TRBV12-4 with TRBJ1-6, with D possibly matching TRBD1 (5 bases). V was cut by 7 bases and J by 6 bases, with 13 bases left in between. The CDR3 is 14 amino acids. CDR3 DNA: TGTGCCAGCACCTCGGGGGGGATTAATTCACCCCTCCACTTT. Translation: CASTSGGINSPLHF.

The chain links TRBV5-5 to TRBJ1-1; D may be TRBD1 (6 bases). Germline assignment: CDR1 SGHKS and CDR2 YYEKEE (reference sequence). This CDR3 comprises 16 residues. V was cut by 4 bases and J by 0 bases, with 16 bases left in between. This CDR3 reads CASSLGGMIMNTEAFF. CDR3 coding DNA: TGTGCCAGCAGCCTAGGGGGGATGATCATGAACACTGAAGCTTTCTTT.

This clonotype was seen more than once but under ten times. The V gene is TRBV12-3 or TRBV12-4, the J gene TRBJ1-2, with D possibly matching TRBD1 (5 bases). CDR3 length: 13 residues. V was clipped by 6 bases and J by 3 bases, with 11 bases between them. CDR3 nucleotides: TGTGCCAGCAGGACAGAAACCTACTATGGCTACACCTTC. Translation gives CASRTETYYGYTF.

The V and J genes are TRBV7-2 and TRBJ2-5; no firm D call. Trimming pared 5 bases from V and 5 bases from J, leaving 15 bases between. From germline, CDR1 is SGHTA and CDR2 FQGNSA. This CDR3 comprises 14 residues. CDR3 protein: CASSILGRAETQYF. The CDR3 DNA is TGTGCCAGCAGCATCCTCGGCCGGGCTGAGACCCAGTACTTC. The full variable domain, in which reference TRBV7-2 and TRBJ2-5 provide the parts outside the CDR3, is GAGVSQSPSNKVTEKGKDVELRCDPISGHTALYWYRQSLGQGLEFLIYFQGNSAPDKSGLPSDRFSAERTGGSVSTLTIQRTQQEDSAVYLCASSILGRAETQYFGPGTRLLVL.

Comment on this clonotype: One end of the junction does not line up with germline, which may come from a read error. V usage is TRBV24-1 and J usage is TRBJ2-1, with 9 bases aligning to TRBD2. CDR1 and CDR2 from the germline V gene are KGHDR and SFDVKD. The CDR3 runs 14 residues. CDR3 protein: CTTSGAGGVDEQFF. CDR3 in DNA: TGTACCACCAGCGGCGCGGGGGGGGTCGATGAGCAGTTCTTC.

With respect to this clonotype: This may be a read error: a much more frequent sequence differs by one nucleotide. The chain is built from TRBV12-3 or TRBV12-4 and TRBJ2-7; a possible D gene is TRBD1 (6 bases). The CDR3 spans 14 residues. The V end was cut by 3 bases, the J end by 7 bases, with 16 bases between. The CDR3 region has the DNA TGTGCCAGCAGTTTGGGGGCCACCTACAATGAGCAGTACTTC. Translating gives CASSLGATYNEQYF.

The chain is built from TRBV12-3 or TRBV12-4 and TRBJ2-3, with a possible D match to TRBD1 (6 bases). The CDR3 covers 16 residues. Trimming took off 4 bases at V and 2 bases at J, with 16 bases between the two ends. CDR3 DNA sequence: TGTGCCAGCAGTTCCCGCCGGGACATAGACACAGATACGCAGTATTTT. Translation gives CASSSRRDIDTDTQYF.

Ten or more counts support this clonotype. The V and J genes are TRBV12-3 or TRBV12-4 and TRBJ1-6; tentative D call: TRBD1 (6 bases). The CDR3 totals 15 residues. V lost 3 bases, J lost 8 bases, and 14 bases lay in between. DNA of the CDR3: TGTGCCAGCAGTTTGAAGGGACACGGGGATTCACCCCTCCACTTT. Amino acid sequence: CASSLKGHGDSPLHF.

This clonotype has at least ten counts. This chain uses TRBV12-3 or TRBV12-4 with TRBJ2-2; unclear D gene. The ends were cut back, 5 bases at V and 6 bases at J, with 4 bases in the middle. The CDR3 extends over 11 amino acids. CDR3 sequence (DNA): TGTGCCAGCAGTCCAGCCGGGGAGCTGTTTTTT. Protein: CASSPAGELFF.

This clonotype was detected many times. The chain links TRBV29-1 to TRBJ2-7, with D perhaps given as TRBD1 or TRBD2 (7 bases each). Trimming pared 3 bases from V and 7 bases from J, leaving 10 bases between. The CDR3 is made up of 11 amino acids. The germline gives CDR1 SQVTM, CDR2 ANQGSEA. CDR3 sequence (DNA): TGCAGCGTTGACAGGGGGGGAGAGCAGTACTTC. It is translated as CSVDRGGEQYF.

This clonotype was seen many times. The chain is built from TRBV7-2 and TRBJ2-3; no reliable D call. The germline V and J ends were trimmed by 3 bases and 0 bases, with 10 bases remaining between them. Per the germline V gene, CDR1 is SGHTA and CDR2 is FQGNSA. This CDR3 spans 15 amino acids. The CDR3 reads CASSLYVGSTDTQYF. The CDR3 DNA reads as TGTGCCAGCAGCTTGTACGTGGGTAGCACAGATACGCAGTATTTT. Full variable domain (rest looked up from reference TRBV7-2 and TRBJ2-3): GAGVSQSPSNKVTEKGKDVELRCDPISGHTALYWYRQSLGQGLEFLIYFQGNSAPDKSGLPSDRFSAERTGGSVSTLTIQRTQQEDSAVYLCASSLYVGSTDTQYFGPGTRLTVL.

This chain joins TRBV4-2 and TRBJ2-1; 7 bases align to TRBD2. The germline CDR1 and CDR2 sequences are LGHNA and YNFKEQ. There are 19 residues in the CDR3. Trimming took 0 bases from V and 6 from J; bases not matched to a gene: 17. Written as DNA, the CDR3 is TGTGCCAGCAGCCAAGAATCGCGGAAGACGGGGACTACGGGCAATGAGCAGTTCTTC. It codes for CASSQESRKTGTTGNEQFF.

The J gene is TRBJ1-2, the V gene TRBV9, with D hard to call. V was pared by 1 base and J by 2 bases, with 12 bases between. CDR3 length: 15 residues. Germline lookup yields CDR1 SGDLS and CDR2 YYNGEE. In DNA form, the CDR3 reads TGTGCCAGCAGCGTACAAGAAGGACCCAACTATGGCTACACCTTC. Protein: CASSVQEGPNYGYTF.

This clonotype came up a few times. V usage is TRBV29-1 and J usage is TRBJ2-2; perhaps TRBD1 as D (5 bases). Trimming pared 0 bases from V and 1 base from J, leaving 9 bases between. Germline V lookup: CDR1 SQVTM, CDR2 ANQGSEA. This CDR3 has 15 amino acids. CDR3 sequence: CSVEDRQGNTGELFF. The CDR3 DNA follows: TGCAGCGTTGAAGACCGCCAGGGGAACACCGGGGAGCTGTTTTTT.